Given below is one TCR beta chain in context. The record originates from a study of T cell repertoires in cytomegalovirus infection. Study-level information: In public TCR beta signatures, there were indications of both CMV infection and matching HLA type.

MiXCR was run by TCRdb on the reads, yielding one entry per CDR3 protein. The profile shows about 100,000 distinct CDR3 sequences, 20% to 30% of them singletons. The sequence was collected from a human donor in good health (CMV status not recorded). Some clones in this sample may be carry-over from other donors' samples. Source material: CD8+ T cells from PBMCs.

CDR3 nucleotide sequence: TGTGCCAGCAGCCAATATACATTGGGACAAGACTACGAGCAGTACTTC. Amino acids: CASSQYTLGQDYEQYF. This rearrangement joins TRBV14 to TRBJ2-7; D is perhaps TRBD1 (6 bases). Germline V gene sequence: CDR1 SGHDN, CDR2 FVKESK. The CDR3 is 16 amino acids. The V and J ends lost 2 bases and 3 bases respectively, with 17 bases between them.